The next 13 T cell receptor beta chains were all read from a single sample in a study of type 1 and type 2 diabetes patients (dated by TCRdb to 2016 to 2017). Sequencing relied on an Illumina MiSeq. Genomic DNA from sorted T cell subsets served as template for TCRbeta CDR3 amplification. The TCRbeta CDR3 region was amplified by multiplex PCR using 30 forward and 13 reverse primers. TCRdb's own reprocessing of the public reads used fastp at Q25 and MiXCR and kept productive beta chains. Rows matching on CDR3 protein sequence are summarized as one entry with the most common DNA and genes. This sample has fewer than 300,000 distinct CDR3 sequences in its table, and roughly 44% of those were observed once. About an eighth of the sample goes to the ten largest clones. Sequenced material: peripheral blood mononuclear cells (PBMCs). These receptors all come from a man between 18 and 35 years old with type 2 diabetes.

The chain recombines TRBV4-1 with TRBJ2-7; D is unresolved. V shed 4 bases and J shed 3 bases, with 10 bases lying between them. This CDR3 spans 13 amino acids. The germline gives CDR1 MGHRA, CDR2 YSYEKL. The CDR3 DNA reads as TGCGCCAGCAGCCTAACAGTCCTCTACGAGCAGTACTTC. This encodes CASSLTVLYEQYF.

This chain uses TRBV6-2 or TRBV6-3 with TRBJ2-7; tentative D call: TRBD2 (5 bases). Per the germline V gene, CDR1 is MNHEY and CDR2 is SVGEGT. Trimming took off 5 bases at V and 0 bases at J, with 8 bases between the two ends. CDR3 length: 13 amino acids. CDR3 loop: CASSPTNSYEQYF. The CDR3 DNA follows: TGTGCCAGCAGTCCGACTAACTCCTACGAGCAGTACTTC.

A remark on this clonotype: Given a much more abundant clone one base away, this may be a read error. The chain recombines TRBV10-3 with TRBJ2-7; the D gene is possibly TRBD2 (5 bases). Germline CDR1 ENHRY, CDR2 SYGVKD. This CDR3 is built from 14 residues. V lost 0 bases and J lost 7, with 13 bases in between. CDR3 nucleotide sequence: TGTGCCATCAGTGAGTCGGAGGCAGTTAATGAGCAGTACTTC. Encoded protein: CAISESEAVNEQYF.

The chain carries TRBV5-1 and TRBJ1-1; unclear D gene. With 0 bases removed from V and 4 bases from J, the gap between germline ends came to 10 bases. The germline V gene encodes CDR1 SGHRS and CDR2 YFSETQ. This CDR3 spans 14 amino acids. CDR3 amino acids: CASSLDTRGTEAFF. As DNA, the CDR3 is TGCGCCAGCAGCTTGGACACTAGAGGCACTGAAGCTTTCTTT.

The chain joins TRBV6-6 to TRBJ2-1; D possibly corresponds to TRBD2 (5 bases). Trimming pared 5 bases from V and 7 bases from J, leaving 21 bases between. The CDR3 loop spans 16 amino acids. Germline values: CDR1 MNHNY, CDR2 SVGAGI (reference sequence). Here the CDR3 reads CASSVHWEYRDNEQFF. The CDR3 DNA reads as TGTGCCAGCAGTGTCCACTGGGAGTACCGGGATAATGAGCAGTTCTTC.

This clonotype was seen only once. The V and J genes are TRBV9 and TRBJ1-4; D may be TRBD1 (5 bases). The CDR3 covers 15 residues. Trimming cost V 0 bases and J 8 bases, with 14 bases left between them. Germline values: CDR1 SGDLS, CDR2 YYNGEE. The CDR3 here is CASSVGGTQGEKLFF. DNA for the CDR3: TGTGCCAGCAGCGTAGGGGGGACCCAGGGCGAAAAACTGTTTTTT.

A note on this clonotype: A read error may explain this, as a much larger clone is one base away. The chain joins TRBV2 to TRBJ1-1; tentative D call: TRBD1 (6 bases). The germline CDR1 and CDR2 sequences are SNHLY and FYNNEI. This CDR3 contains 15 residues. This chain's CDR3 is CASSEAGAVNNEAFF. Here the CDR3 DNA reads TGTGCCAGCAGTGAAGCGGGGGCGGTGAACAATGAAGCTTTCTTT.

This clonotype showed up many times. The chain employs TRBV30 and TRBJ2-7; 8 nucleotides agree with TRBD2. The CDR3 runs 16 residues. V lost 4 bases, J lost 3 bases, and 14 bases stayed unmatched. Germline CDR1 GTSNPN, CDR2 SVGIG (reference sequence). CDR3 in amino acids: CAWTEGVAGIGYEQYF. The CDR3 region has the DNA TGTGCCTGGACGGAGGGGGTAGCGGGAATCGGCTACGAGCAGTACTTC.

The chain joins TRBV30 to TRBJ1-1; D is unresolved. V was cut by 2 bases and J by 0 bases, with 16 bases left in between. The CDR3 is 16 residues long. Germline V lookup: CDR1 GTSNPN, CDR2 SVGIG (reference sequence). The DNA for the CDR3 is TGTGCCTGGAGTTGGTCGAGAACCATCATGAACACTGAAGCTTTCTTT. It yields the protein CAWSWSRTIMNTEAFF.

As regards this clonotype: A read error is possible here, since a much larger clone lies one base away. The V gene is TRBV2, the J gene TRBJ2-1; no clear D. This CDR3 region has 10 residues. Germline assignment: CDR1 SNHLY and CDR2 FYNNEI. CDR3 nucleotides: TGTGCCACCAGTTACAATGAGCAGTTCTTC. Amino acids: CATSYNEQFF.

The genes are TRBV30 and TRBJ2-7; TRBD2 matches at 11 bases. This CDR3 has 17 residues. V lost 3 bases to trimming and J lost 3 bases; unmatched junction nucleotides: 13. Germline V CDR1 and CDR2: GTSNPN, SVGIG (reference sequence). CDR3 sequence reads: CAWRPGLAEPSGYEQYF. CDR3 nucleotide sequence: TGTGCCTGGAGACCGGGACTAGCGGAACCAAGTGGCTACGAGCAGTACTTC. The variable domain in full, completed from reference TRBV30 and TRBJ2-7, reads SQTIHQWPATLVQPVGSPLSLECTVEGTSNPNLYWYRQAAGRGLQLLFYSVGIGQISSEVPQNLSASRPQDRQFILSSKKLLLSDSGFYLCAWRPGLAEPSGYEQYFGPGTRLTVT.

CDR3 bases: TGTGCCAGCAGTGAAGCCGTGGACGAAGGCTACGAGCAGTACTTC. It yields the protein CASSEAVDEGYEQYF. This chain joins TRBV2 and TRBJ2-7; D uncertain. V was shortened by 0 bases and J by 3 bases, with 12 bases between the two germline ends. Germline V gene lookup returns CDR1 SNHLY and CDR2 FYNNEI. The CDR3 consists of 15 residues.

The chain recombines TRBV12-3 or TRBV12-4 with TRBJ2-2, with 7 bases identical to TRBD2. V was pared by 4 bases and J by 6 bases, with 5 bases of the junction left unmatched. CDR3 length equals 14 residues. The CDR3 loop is CASSSGREAGELFF. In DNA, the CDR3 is TGTGCCAGCAGTTCGGGACGGGAGGCCGGGGAGCTGTTTTTT.